This entry describes one T cell receptor (beta chain). Sequenced by immunoSEQ multiplex PCR; TCRdb stores in-frame clones only, minus some. The table lists some 16,000 clones, roughly 80% of them singletons. The data are from a study of blood T cell repertoires in COVID-19. Study context: From the United States, Italy and Spain came samples of acute and convalescent COVID-19.

V lost 3 bases and J 5 bases, leaving 11 bases between the germline ends. This CDR3 comprises 14 residues. CDR1 SNHLY and CDR2 FYNNEI come from the germline V gene. Sequencing was performed on peripheral blood. The chain carries TRBV2 and TRBJ2-1; no clear D gene. This sequence originates from a man older than 75 with active or convalescent COVID-19. In DNA, the CDR3 is TGTGCCAGCAGTGACGTGGGCAGAAACAATGAGCAGTTCTTC. Its protein is CASSDVGRNNEQFF. Drawing the rest from reference TRBV2 and TRBJ2-1, the complete variable domain is EPEVTQTPSHQVTQMGQEVILRCVPISNHLYFYWYRQILGQKVEFLVSFYNNEISEKSEIFDDQFSVERPDGSNFTLKIRSTKLEDSAMYFCASSDVGRNNEQFFGPGTRLTVL.